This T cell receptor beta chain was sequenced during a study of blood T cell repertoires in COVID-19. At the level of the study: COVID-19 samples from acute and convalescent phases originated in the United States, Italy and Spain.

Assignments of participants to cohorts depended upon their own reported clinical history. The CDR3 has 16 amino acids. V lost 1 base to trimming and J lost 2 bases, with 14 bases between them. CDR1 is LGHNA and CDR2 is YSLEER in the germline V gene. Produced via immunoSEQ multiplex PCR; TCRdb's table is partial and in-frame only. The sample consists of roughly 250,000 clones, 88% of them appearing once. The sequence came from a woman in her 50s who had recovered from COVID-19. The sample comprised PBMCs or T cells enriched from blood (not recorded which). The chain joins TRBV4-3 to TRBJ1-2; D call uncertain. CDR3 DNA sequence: TGCGCCAGCAGCCAAGGGGCCAACGCTTTAAACTATGGCTACACCTTC. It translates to CASSQGANALNYGYTF.